This T cell receptor (beta chain) originates from a study of T cell responses to AZD1222 COVID-19 vaccine. The study, taken as a whole, reports: With two AZD1222 doses given, Spike-specific TCR breadth and depth both rose. Every sample of the repertoires postdated the peak T cell response.

This CDR3 region has 18 residues. In germline, CDR1 is LGHDT, CDR2 YNNKEL (reference sequence). Trimming shortened V by 3 bases and J by 0 bases, and 17 bases separated the two germline ends. Produced via immunoSEQ multiplex PCR; TCRdb's table is partial and in-frame only. The sample lists fewer than 120,000 clones, 88% occurring once. In regard to this clone: Its antigen is currently unknown.

The clonotype was recovered from an adult in good health. Sequences were derived from peripheral blood, sampled on day 0 of AZD1222 vaccination. V is TRBV3-1 (or the pseudogene TRBV3-2) and J is TRBJ2-2; D not certain. CDR3: CASSHGGLVETNTGELFF. The CDR3 DNA reads TGTGCCAGCAGCCACGGCGGATTGGTAGAGACGAACACCGGGGAGCTGTTTTTT.